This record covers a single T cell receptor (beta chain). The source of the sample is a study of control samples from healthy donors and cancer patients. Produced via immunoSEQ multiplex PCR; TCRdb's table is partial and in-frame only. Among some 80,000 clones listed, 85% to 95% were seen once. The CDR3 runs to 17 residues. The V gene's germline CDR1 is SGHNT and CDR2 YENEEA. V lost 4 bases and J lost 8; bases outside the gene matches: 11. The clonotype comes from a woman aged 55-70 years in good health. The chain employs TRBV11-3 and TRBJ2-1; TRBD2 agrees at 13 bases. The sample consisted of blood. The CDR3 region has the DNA TGTGCCAGCAGCTCTCGGACTAGCGGGGGAAATAGTGATGAGCAGTTCTTC. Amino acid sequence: CASSSRTSGGNSDEQFF.